A single sample is the source of the 3 T cell receptor beta chains below, sequenced in a study of a mutant IDH1 vaccine in newly diagnosed glioma. Sequencing was performed with immunoSEQ multiplex PCR; in TCRdb, only in-frame clones are kept and a portion is missing. The table includes roughly 61,000 clones, approximately 80% detected once. Time point: week 11, during vaccination. A 20-mer mutant IDH1 peptide at 300 ug was injected subcutaneously with topical imiquimod. The antigens for these receptors are not known. Material: PBMCs, obtained from a glioma patient whose treatment included an IDH1 peptide vaccine. These receptors came from a man aged 45-65 years with glioma.

The gene calls are TRBV29-1 and TRBJ2-5; 7 bases are a match to TRBD2. From germline, CDR1 is SQVTM and CDR2 ANQGSEA. The length of the CDR3 is 14 residues. The ends lost 4 bases at V and 5 bases at J; junction bases unmatched: 10. In DNA, the CDR3 is TGCAGCGTTGTCCTAGGGGAGGGTTCGGAGACCCAGTACTTC. The encoded protein is CSVVLGEGSETQYF.

The gene calls are TRBV2 and TRBJ2-1, with 8 bases identical to TRBD1. The J segment lost 7 bases and the V segment lost 6 bases, leaving 11 bases of the junction unmatched. The CDR3 runs to 15 residues. Looked up from germline, CDR1 is SNHLY and CDR2 is FYNNEI. This CDR3 is CASSPAGGARNEQFF. CDR3 bases: TGTGCCAGCAGCCCGGCAGGGGGCGCGCGGAATGAGCAGTTCTTC.

In its sample, this clone was seen once. The chain joins TRBV9 to TRBJ1-2, with 8 bases matching TRBD1. The V segment lost 2 bases and the J segment 0 bases; nucleotides outside the gene matches: 9. The germline V gene has CDR1 SGDLS and CDR2 YYNGEE. The CDR3 is 17 amino acids. CDR3 DNA sequence: TGTGCCAGCAGCGTCGGGACAGGCAAACCGCCTAACTATGGCTACACCTTC. Translated, it gives CASSVGTGKPPNYGYTF. Variable domain in full (rest from reference TRBV9 and TRBJ1-2): DSGVTQTPKHLITATGQRVTLRCSPRSGDLSVYWYQQSLDQGLQFLIQYYNGEERAKGNILERFSAQQFPDLHSELNLSSLELGDSALYFCASSVGTGKPPNYGYTFGSGTRLTVV.